The TCR beta chain under discussion was sequenced for a study of T cell responses to AZD1222 COVID-19 vaccine. V shed 6 bases and J 2 bases; nucleotides not matched to a gene: 10. The germline CDR1 and CDR2 sequences are MNHEY and SVGAGI. The CDR3 covers 15 residues. Libraries were prepared by immunoSEQ multiplex PCR; TCRdb keeps only in-frame clonotypes and omits some of them. The table shows 150,000 to 200,000 clones, with just over 90% occurring only once. This TCR was recovered from an adult in good health. The chain recombines TRBV6-5 with TRBJ2-7; 7 positions match TRBD2. The starting material was peripheral blood, obtained on day 0 of AZD1222 vaccination. Written as DNA, the CDR3 is TGTGCCAGCAGACTGACAAGCGGGACGACCTACGAGCAGTACTTC. Translation gives CASRLTSGTTYEQYF.